Sequencing of this T cell receptor beta chain was carried out in a study of cytomegalovirus exposure and HLA in healthy donors. General study findings and limits: A later analysis found that most CMV-associated TCR beta chains appeared HLA-restricted. Roughly uniform depth of sequencing across donors was assumed in presence/absence analyses.

Regarding donors, all were healthy bone marrow donors. The V gene lost 9 bases and the J gene lost 7 bases, with 21 bases spanning the gap. Germline V gene data show CDR1 as LNHDA and CDR2 as SQIVND (reference sequence). The length of the CDR3 is 14 residues. Turning to this clone: The antigen is not known.

With 60 Vbeta and 13 Jbeta primers, the PCR was carried out. TCRdb's table, derived via immunoSEQ multiplex PCR, lists solely in-frame clones and lacks some. Here the sample spans about 92,000 clones, about 84% being singletons. The sequenced sample was PBMCs. The TCR sequence derives from a man aged 18 to 29 in good health and CMV-seronegative. V and J are TRBV19 and TRBJ1-1, with D possibly matching TRBD1 (6 bases). As DNA, the CDR3 is TGTGCCAGCGTACCGGGACAAACGTTTGGTGAAGCTTTCTTT. It translates to CASVPGQTFGEAFF.